This T cell receptor beta chain was captured in a study of blood T cell repertoires in COVID-19. J gave up 2 bases and V 7 bases, and 24 bases lay outside the gene matches. This CDR3 comprises 20 residues. Using immunoSEQ multiplex PCR, the repertoire was profiled, and TCRdb retains in-frame clones only, with some absent. The table records under 300,000 clones, approximately 90% of them present only once. The origin of this receptor is a man in his 60s who had recovered from COVID-19. The sequenced material came from peripheral blood. The chain employs TRBV5-3 and TRBJ2-5, with 9 bases identical to TRBD1. TRBV5-3 is identified as an open reading frame with a role that is uncertain. For the CDR3, the DNA is TGTGCCAGACGCCCCCCCCAAGGACACAGGGGGCGATTATCGCAAGAGACCCAGTACTTC. As protein: CARRPPQGHRGRLSQETQYF.